This T cell receptor beta chain was recorded in a study of molecular identifiers for immune sequencing clone quantification. The study's findings and limits: Clones of above 20 RNA copies carried over 99% of effector molecules; in naive cells they carried under 1%.

TCRdb re-derived calls from the PCR reads in MiXCR, one entry per CDR3 protein. This table has about 53,000 distinct CDR3 sequences, around 34% appearing once. This clonotype was detected ten times or more. Its antigen is not identified. Germline V gene sequence: CDR1 SGHVS, CDR2 FQNEAQ. V dropped 1 base and J dropped 1 base, with 11 bases sitting between them. The CDR3 sequence is 16 residues long. The rearrangement links TRBV7-8 to TRBJ2-1; the D is unclear. The source is a human donor in good health. Some libraries in this study had Jurkat cell RNA spiked in. The sample taken for sequencing was naive CD8+ T cells from blood, with Jurkat cell RNA spiked in. Indicated subset: FACS-sorted CD8+CD4-CCR7+CD45RA+ naive T cells. The CDR3 loop reads CASSLGPPGSYNEQFF. CDR3 nucleotides: TGTGCCAGCAGCTTAGGTCCGCCCGGTTCCTACAATGAGCAGTTCTTC.